This T cell receptor (beta chain) was profiled in a study of T cells in Graves' hyperthyroidism and ophthalmopathy. The sample holds a few counts of this clonotype. Its antigen is currently unknown. Trimming removed 3 bases from V and 9 bases from J; junction bases left unmatched: 10. This CDR3 has 15 amino acids. Germline V lookup: CDR1 LGHDT, CDR2 YNNKEL (reference sequence). Overall study findings and caveats: Blood also held most thyroid clonotypes expanded beyond 0.001. Ophthalmopathy could be told apart from stable hyperthyroidism with a 13 V-J model.

RNA transcripts gave rise to amplified TCR beta CDR3 regions. First-round RT-PCR with HTBI primers amplified the TCR CDR3 region. MiXCR, run by TCRdb on the multiplex PCR reads, gives a single entry per CDR3 protein. The sample records a few hundred thousand distinct CDR3 sequences, around a quarter being singletons. Clinical symptoms, serum thyroxine, TRAb, thyroid ultrasound and orbital computed tomography informed diagnoses. This sequence was found in a middle-aged man with Graves' hyperthyroidism. The sequencing sample was made of blood. The chain employs TRBV3-1 and TRBJ2-4, with 8 positions matching TRBD2. In DNA form, the CDR3 reads TGTGCCAGCAGCCAGAGGGGACTAGTCGGTAGCATTCAGTACTTC. This encodes CASSQRGLVGSIQYF.